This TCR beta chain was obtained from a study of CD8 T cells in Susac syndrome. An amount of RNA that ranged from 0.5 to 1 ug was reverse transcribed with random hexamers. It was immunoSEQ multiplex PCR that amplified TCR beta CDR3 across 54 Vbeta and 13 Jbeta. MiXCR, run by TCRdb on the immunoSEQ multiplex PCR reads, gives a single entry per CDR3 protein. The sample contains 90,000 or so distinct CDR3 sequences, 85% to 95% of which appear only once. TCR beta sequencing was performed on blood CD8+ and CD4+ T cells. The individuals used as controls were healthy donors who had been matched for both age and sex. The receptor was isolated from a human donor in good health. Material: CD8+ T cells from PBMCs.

This CDR3 is CSVDAGGLGYTF. The CDR3 DNA reads as TGCAGCGTTGATGCAGGGGGCCTTGGCTACACCTTC. The chain is built from TRBV29-1 and TRBJ1-2, with TRBD1 matching over 8 bases. CDR1 and CDR2 from the germline V gene are SQVTM and ANQGSEA. This CDR3 is 12 amino acids long. The V and J ends lost 3 bases and 7 bases, in that order; junction bases with no gene match: 4.